The rows below give T cell receptor beta chains drawn from one sample of a study of CD8 T cells in Susac syndrome. TCRdb called the immunoSEQ multiplex PCR reads again in MiXCR, with one record for every CDR3 protein. The sample lists a few hundred thousand distinct CDR3 sequences; 95% were seen once. Sequenced input: CD4+ T cells from PBMCs. These receptors were taken from a human donor with multiple sclerosis. CDR3s include the opening cysteine and the closing phenylalanine or tryptophan. Fields, in order: J gene, V gene, D gene, clone size, CDR3 DNA, CDR3 protein. A D gene is named only where the DNA matches it firmly. The size of a clone is reported for some rows only, either as once, few or many, or as a class for expanded clones.

TRBJ1-2,TRBV28,.,.,TGTGCCAGCAGTTTGGTCACCCATGGCTACACCTTC,CASSLVTHGYTF
TRBJ2-7,TRBV25-1,.,.,TGTGCCACGAATCGGGACGGTCCCTACGAGCAGTACTTC,CATNRDGPYEQYF
TRBJ1-5,TRBV4-2,.,.,TGTGCCAGCAGCCAAGACGAACAAGCGGCGAGGCCCCAGCATTTT,CASSQDEQAARPQHF
TRBJ1-5,TRBV15,.,.,TGTGCCACCAGCAGAGCTAGCAATCAGCCCCAGCATTTT,CATSRASNQPQHF
TRBJ2-1,TRBV24-1,TRBD1,.,TGTGCCACCCGGAAACAGGGGGCAACGAACCTCTCCTACAATGAGCAGTTCTTC,CATRKQGATNLSYNEQFF
TRBJ1-1,TRBV11-2,.,few,TGTGCCAGCAGCTTAGGTTTGGGGGCGAACACTGAAGCTTTCTTT,CASSLGLGANTEAFF
TRBJ2-7,TRBV5-1,TRBD1,once,TGCGCCAGCAGCTTGTGGGGACAGGGGCCAAACTCCTACGAGCAGTACTTC,CASSLWGQGPNSYEQYF
TRBJ2-1,TRBV29-1,.,.,TGCAGCGTTGCCCCTACCGTTAGCTCCTACAATGAGCAGTTCTTC,CSVAPTVSSYNEQFF
TRBJ1-2,TRBV12-3/TRBV12-4,TRBD1,.,TGTGCCAGCAGCTTAGCAGGGGGACATGGCTACACCTTC,CASSLAGGHGYTF
TRBJ2-7,TRBV12-3/TRBV12-4,.,.,TGTGCCAGCAGTTTCGGGGGAGGTCTCGAGCAGTACTTC,CASSFGGGLEQYF
TRBJ2-5,TRBV27,TRBD2,.,TGTGCCAGCAGCGCGACTAGCTATCAAGAGACCCAGTACTTC,CASSATSYQETQYF
TRBJ2-1,TRBV11-2,.,.,TGTGCCAGCAGCTCCCCGCAGGGATCCTACAATGAGCAGTTCTTC,CASSSPQGSYNEQFF
TRBJ2-7,TRBV12-3/TRBV12-4,TRBD1,.,TGTGCCAGCAGATCGACAACAGGGGGCGTTCGCTACGAGCAGTACTTC,CASRSTTGGVRYEQYF
TRBJ2-5,TRBV7-9,.,once,TGTGCCAGCAGCTTATCGAACGGAAACCAAGAGACCCAGTACTTC,CASSLSNGNQETQYF
TRBJ2-3,TRBV3-1,.,once,TGTGCCAGCAGCCAAGACGGGACCTCGGGGGATACGCAGTATTTT,CASSQDGTSGDTQYF
TRBJ2-7,TRBV4-2,.,.,TGTGCCAGCAGCGGTGGGGGTCGGAACTACGAGCAGTACTTC,CASSGGGRNYEQYF
TRBJ2-7,TRBV12-3/TRBV12-4,.,.,TGTGCCAGCACCCCTGGGGGGGCCGGGGCCTACGAGCAGTACTTC,CASTPGGAGAYEQYF
TRBJ2-5,TRBV29-1,.,.,TGCAGCGTCATACAGGGTGGGCAAGAGACCCAGTACTTC,CSVIQGGQETQYF
TRBJ1-1,TRBV7-9,TRBD1,.,TGTGCCAGCAGCCTAGACAGGGGTGATGAAGCTTTCTTT,CASSLDRGDEAFF
TRBJ2-1,TRBV2,.,.,TGTGCCAGCTGCCTCCCCCGGGCCTCCTACAATGAGCAGTTCTTC,CASCLPRASYNEQFF
TRBJ1-2,TRBV29-1,.,.,TGCAGCTATGACTCGGGGCTCATAGGGTCTGGCTACACCTTC,CSYDSGLIGSGYTF
TRBJ2-7,TRBV30,.,.,TGTGCCTGGAGTGTAACCGGGGTATCCTACGAGCAGTACTTC,CAWSVTGVSYEQYF
TRBJ1-6,TRBV25-1,TRBD1,.,TGTGCCAGCAGTTCCCCGGACAGGGGTCATTCACCCCTCCACTTT,CASSSPDRGHSPLHF
TRBJ2-1,TRBV5-1,.,.,TGCGCCAGCAGCTGGGAAGGCGATGAGCAGTTCTTC,CASSWEGDEQFF
TRBJ2-3,TRBV7-2,TRBD1,.,TGTGCCAGCAGCTTAATGGGACAGGGGGTCACAGATACGCAGTATTTT,CASSLMGQGVTDTQYF
TRBJ2-7,TRBV3-1,TRBD2,.,TGTGCCAGCAGACCCCAAGGACTAGCGGGAGGCAGGTACGAGCAGTACTTC,CASRPQGLAGGRYEQYF